This record covers a single T cell receptor (beta chain). Its antigen is still unknown. Through a sample-barcoded 5' primer and a J-beta primer mix, a second PCR was run for about 7 to 12 cycles. TCRdb re-analysed the 5' RACE reads in MiXCR, keeping a single row per CDR3 protein. Among about 760,000 distinct CDR3 sequences, approximately 60% were seen once, and the ten largest hold about a quarter. CDR3 length: 14 residues. The germline V and J ends were trimmed by 5 bases and 6 bases, with 14 bases remaining between them. CDR1 is SNHLY and CDR2 is FYNNEI in the germline V gene. This record belongs to a study of blood T cells in healthy people across ages. Each donor supplied approximately 10 milliliters of peripheral blood. Total RNA, at least 6 micrograms per sample, came from PBMCs. General observations from the study: Comparison with aged donors showed that long-lived donors had more naive CD4+ cells and higher diversity. Changes in expanded clonotypes were possibly confounded, as the CMV status of donors was unknown.

This clonotype was obtained from a man in his forties or fifties in good health. The rearrangement uses TRBV2 and TRBJ2-1, with D possibly being TRBD1 or TRBD2 (5 bases each). Sequencing input: blood. Written as DNA, the CDR3 is TGTGCCAGCAGTCGGGACCCCAATTTCAATGAGCAGTTCTTC. It translates to CASSRDPNFNEQFF.